This T cell receptor (beta chain) stems from a study of cytomegalovirus exposure and HLA in healthy donors. This CDR3 has 15 residues. From germline, CDR1 is SEHNR and CDR2 FQNEAQ (reference sequence). Trimming took off 4 bases at V and 2 bases at J, with 13 bases between the two ends. This clone was counted between two and nine times. Its antigen is not known. 13 Jbeta primers and 60 Vbeta primers were used for the PCR. Clones were sequenced by immunoSEQ multiplex PCR, and TCRdb holds only the in-frame ones, with some missing. The sample records fewer than 250,000 clones, 60% to 80% being singletons. Study-wide points: Based on reports, TCR beta sequences accurately predicted HLA-A and HLA-B alleles for most subjects. The classifier, whose performance was assessed in both the original and validation cohorts, reportedly diagnosed cytomegalovirus status with high specificity and sensitivity. Later on, a genetic analysis was performed. It linked a missense variant in DCLRE1C with V- and J-gene trimming of TCR beta. Another analysis was done later, and it associated fewer than 20,000 TCR beta sequences with HLA alleles at 0.05 false discovery rate.

The material sequenced was PBMCs. This sequence joins TRBV7-9 and TRBJ2-3; D unresolved. The TCR originated in a woman in her 30s in good health and CMV-seropositive. The CDR3: CASSSGSTNTDTQYF. CDR3 coding DNA: TGTGCCAGCAGCTCCGGGTCCACAAACACAGATACGCAGTATTTT.